The 15 T cell receptor beta chains listed next were all sequenced from one sample in a study of blood T cell repertoires in COVID-19. Assay: immunoSEQ multiplex PCR; the TCRdb copy retains only in-frame clones and omits some. The sample carries over 130,000 clones, roughly 80% recorded once. Sequencing was done on a sample of peripheral blood. All receptors come from a woman aged 60-75 years with acute or convalescent COVID-19.

The J gene is TRBJ1-3, the V gene TRBV24-1; 9 bases line up with TRBD1. Germline values: CDR1 KGHDR, CDR2 SFDVKD. This CDR3 comprises 19 residues. V was clipped by 0 bases and J by 0 bases; unmatched bases: 8. The chain's CDR3 is CATSDLTGGAEISGNTIYF. CDR3 sequence (DNA): TGTGCCACCAGTGATTTGACAGGGGGCGCCGAAATCTCTGGAAACACCATATATTTT.

CDR3 amino acids: CASSLEPGVSYEQYF. The CDR3 nucleotides are TGCGCCAGCAGCTTGGAGCCAGGGGTTTCCTACGAGCAGTACTTC. This rearrangement joins TRBV5-1 to TRBJ2-7; D is perhaps TRBD1 (6 bases). Trimming left V 0 bases short and J 1 base short, with 11 bases between. Germline V lookup: CDR1 SGHRS, CDR2 YFSETQ. The CDR3 is made up of 15 amino acids. Looking up the rest from reference TRBV5-1 and TRBJ2-7 gives the full variable domain: KAGVTQTPRYLIKTRGQQVTLSCSPISGHRSVSWYQQTPGQGLQFLFEYFSETQRNKGNFPGRFSGRQFSNSRSEMNVSTLELGDSALYLCASSLEPGVSYEQYFGPGTRLTVT.

This chain uses TRBV4-3 with TRBJ2-1; a possible D gene is TRBD2 (6 bases). Looked up from germline, CDR1 is LGHNA and CDR2 is YSLEER. The CDR3 has 16 residues. V was pared by 0 bases and J by 8 bases, with 17 bases between. CDR3 DNA: TGCGCCAGCAGCCAAGATGGAGGAGGGAGTTTCGATGAGCAGTTCTTC. Residues: CASSQDGGGSFDEQFF.

On this clone: Other DNA sequences in this specimen translate into the identical CDR3. The chain combines TRBV14 with TRBJ1-2; TRBD1 matches 9 bases. V gave up 4 bases and J gave up 5 bases; unmatched junction bases: 2. The CDR3 is 13 residues long. Germline V lookup: CDR1 SGHDN, CDR2 FVKESK. CDR3 sequence reads: CASSRDRVYGYTF. CDR3 DNA: TGTGCCAGCAGCCGGGACAGGGTTTATGGCTACACCTTC.

This rearrangement joins TRBV7-9 to TRBJ2-3; a weak D match, TRBD1 (5 bases). Germline V gene sequence: CDR1 SEHNR, CDR2 FQNEAQ (reference sequence). The CDR3 is 14 residues long. Between the trimmed V and J ends, which lost 3 bases and 5 bases, there was a span of 12 bases. CDR3 in DNA: TGTGCCAGCAGCTTTACTCACCAGGGAGATACGCAGTATTTT. This sequence encodes CASSFTHQGDTQYF.

This chain links TRBV27 with TRBJ2-1; weak D call: TRBD2 (5 bases). Germline CDR1 and CDR2: MNHEY and SMNVEV (reference sequence). V was cut by 5 bases and J by 5 bases, with 16 bases left in between. The CDR3 totals 15 residues. DNA of the CDR3: TGTGCCAGCAGTCTCCTTGGAGGACGAAACAATGAGCAGTTCTTC. Amino acid sequence: CASSLLGGRNNEQFF.

This sequence joins TRBV4-1 and TRBJ1-5; unclear D gene. The CDR3 is made up of 13 amino acids. Germline V gene lookup returns CDR1 MGHRA and CDR2 YSYEKL. V lost 0 bases and J lost 5, with 5 bases in between. CDR3 region: CASSQDSDQPQHF. DNA of the CDR3: TGCGCCAGCAGCCAAGATTCGGATCAGCCCCAGCATTTT.

This chain connects TRBV7-9 to TRBJ2-1; 11 bases agree with TRBD2. CDR3 length: 15 amino acids. Germline loops: CDR1 SEHNR, CDR2 FQNEAQ (reference sequence). V lost 6 bases to trimming and J lost 7 bases; unmatched junction nucleotides: 8. The CDR3 nucleotides are TGTGCCAGCAGAGTAGCGGGAGGGCCTGAGAATGAGCAGTTCTTC. It is translated as CASRVAGGPENEQFF.

The chain employs TRBV28 and TRBJ1-3; D unclear. V shed 5 bases and J shed 0 bases, with 8 bases lying between them. The CDR3 length is 14 residues. Per germline, CDR1 MDHEN and CDR2 SYDVKM. This CDR3 reads CASSDTFSGNTIYF. CDR3 bases: TGTGCCAGCAGTGACACGTTCTCTGGAAACACCATATATTTT.

The rearrangement joins TRBV19 to TRBJ1-1, with D unresolved. Germline values: CDR1 LNHDA, CDR2 SQIVND (reference sequence). Between the trimmed V and J ends, which lost 6 bases and 1 base, there was a span of 9 bases. CDR3 length equals 13 residues. The CDR3 here is CASSTHQNTEAFF. The CDR3 DNA sequence: TGTGCCAGTAGCACACACCAGAACACTGAAGCTTTCTTT.

The V call is TRBV6-5, the J call TRBJ2-2; 9 positions agree with TRBD1. The CDR3 runs to 15 residues. V was pared by 6 bases and J by 5 bases, with 7 bases of the junction left unmatched. Germline V CDR1 and CDR2: MNHEY, SVGAGI. CDR3 residues: CASRIGQGSTGELFF. For the CDR3, the DNA is TGTGCCAGCAGGATAGGACAGGGGTCAACCGGGGAGCTGTTTTTT.

V and J are TRBV24-1 and TRBJ1-5; TRBD1 agrees at 10 bases. Looked up from germline, CDR1 is KGHDR and CDR2 is SFDVKD. J lost 5 bases, V lost 4 bases, and 4 bases had no gene match. The CDR3 runs to 15 residues. The CDR3 is CATSDRDRGDQPQHF. In DNA form, the CDR3 reads TGTGCCACCAGTGACCGGGACAGGGGCGATCAGCCCCAGCATTTT.

The chain employs TRBV12-3 or TRBV12-4 and TRBJ1-5; D may be TRBD1 (6 bases). V dropped 3 bases and J dropped 7 bases, with 10 bases sitting between them. The CDR3 length is 13 residues. CDR3 in amino acids: CASSLGGRQPQHF. The CDR3 region has the DNA TGTGCCAGCAGTTTGGGGGGGCGGCAGCCCCAGCATTTT.

This clone came up once. The rearrangement uses TRBV10-2 and TRBJ2-1, with D perhaps TRBD2 (5 bases). This CDR3 has 14 residues. V dropped 8 bases and J dropped 3 bases, with 14 bases sitting between them. Germline assignment: CDR1 WSHSY and CDR2 SAAADI. CDR3 nucleotides: TGCGCCAGCCTCGAGATAGGACTCTACAATGAGCAGTTCTTC. Protein product: CASLEIGLYNEQFF.

This clone was observed a single time. This sequence joins TRBV6-2 or TRBV6-3 and TRBJ2-1, with TRBD2 matching 15 bases. CDR3 length equals 15 residues. J was trimmed by 9 bases and V by 4 bases; bases with no gene match: 4. CDR1 is MNHEY, CDR2 SVGEGT, per germline. Here the CDR3 reads CASSSRTSGRAEQFF. CDR3 sequence (DNA): TGTGCCAGCAGTTCCCGGACTAGCGGGAGGGCTGAGCAGTTCTTC.